Each of the 20 T cell receptor beta chains below was sequenced from the same sample in a study of immune evolution from preneoplasia to lung adenocarcinoma. TCRdb's copy holds only in-frame clones and misses some; the assay was immunoSEQ multiplex PCR. The top ten clones hold 20% to 25% of a sample with several thousand clones, roughly three quarters of them seen once. The sample was FFPE adjacent normal lung tissue. These receptors originate from a person between 60 and 80 years old with lung adenocarcinoma.

This chain uses TRBV7-8 with TRBJ2-4; D is unclear. The CDR3 is 14 residues long. Germline CDR1 reads SGHVS; CDR2 reads FQNEAQ. V shed 4 bases and J shed 3 bases, with 10 bases lying between them. The chain's CDR3 is CASSSDVGKNIQYF. In nucleotides, the CDR3 is TGTGCCAGCAGCTCCGACGTAGGCAAAAACATTCAGTACTTC.

The gene calls are TRBV18 and TRBJ1-3; D not resolved. This CDR3 spans 14 amino acids. The germline CDR1 and CDR2 sequences are KGHSH and LQKENI. The germline V and J ends were trimmed by 0 bases and 3 bases, with 6 bases remaining between them. The CDR3 DNA sequence: TGTGCCAGCTCACCACCGGCGGGTGGAAACACCATATATTTT. This codes for CASSPPAGGNTIYF.

The chain recombines TRBV6-5 with TRBJ2-1, with 9 bases matching TRBD2. Per the germline V gene, CDR1 is MNHEY and CDR2 is SVGAGI. The CDR3 loop spans 15 amino acids. J was trimmed by 4 bases and V by 8 bases; bases with no gene match: 9. Written as DNA, the CDR3 is TGTGCCAGCTCCCTTGGAGCGGGGGGTTACAATGAGCAGTTCTTC. This sequence encodes CASSLGAGGYNEQFF.

The J gene is TRBJ2-5, the V gene TRBV18; D unresolved. The CDR3 sequence is 13 residues long. Trimming took off 4 bases at V and 4 bases at J, with 10 bases between the two ends. Germline CDR1 and CDR2: KGHSH and LQKENI. CDR3 in DNA: TGTGCCAGCTCACGATCTGCGTCAGAGACCCAGTACTTC. It encodes CASSRSASETQYF.

The V call is TRBV4-1, the J call TRBJ1-3; D is unresolved. Trimming removed 0 bases at V and 0 bases at J, with 15 bases between. Germline values: CDR1 MGHRA, CDR2 YSYEKL. The CDR3 loop spans 18 amino acids. The CDR3 coding sequence is TGCGCCAGCAGCCAAGATCCGCCCAACATGCACTCTGGAAACACCATATATTTT. Its translation is CASSQDPPNMHSGNTIYF.

This clone has a handful of counts. The chain joins TRBV5-4 to TRBJ1-6, with TRBD1 matching over 10 bases. This CDR3 contains 16 residues. Germline V gene sequence: CDR1 SGHNT, CDR2 YYREEE (reference sequence). Trimming at V came to 4 bases and at J to 5 bases, leaving 6 bases not matched to a gene. The CDR3 region has the DNA TGTGCCAGCAGCCCTGGGACAGGGGCAAATAATTCACCCCTCCACTTT. This sequence encodes CASSPGTGANNSPLHF.

V is TRBV6-1 and J is TRBJ1-6, with D uncertain. V was clipped by 0 bases and J by 9 bases, with 12 bases between them. Germline values: CDR1 MNHNS, CDR2 SASEGT. The CDR3 has 15 residues. In DNA, the CDR3 is TGTGCCAGCAGTGAAGCTGCCAGGTTTTCTTCACCCCTCCACTTT. This translates into CASSEAARFSSPLHF.

The V and J genes are TRBV9 and TRBJ2-1, with 11 nucleotides matching TRBD2. Germline V lookup: CDR1 SGDLS, CDR2 YYNGEE. This CDR3 has 17 amino acids. J gave up 8 bases and V 0 bases, and 10 bases lay outside the gene matches. The CDR3 here is CASSVGGGLAGGHEQFF. The CDR3 DNA sequence: TGTGCCAGCAGCGTAGGAGGGGGGCTAGCGGGAGGTCATGAGCAGTTCTTC.

The CDR3 sequence is CASSHLGQGLGQPQHF. Here the CDR3 DNA reads TGTGCCAGCAGCCACCTGGGACAGGGCCTCGGCCAGCCCCAGCATTTT. The chain couples TRBV5-6 to TRBJ1-5; 9 bases match TRBD1. The V gene's germline CDR1 is SGHDT and CDR2 YYEEEE. Losses at the gene ends were 4 bases for V and 7 bases for J; bases not matched to a gene: 12. The CDR3 has 16 residues.

V and J are TRBV2 and TRBJ2-1; 10 bases are shared with TRBD2. This CDR3 has 17 residues. J gave up 7 bases and V 4 bases, and 13 bases lay outside the gene matches. Germline loops: CDR1 SNHLY, CDR2 FYNNEI. The CDR3 coding sequence is TGTGCCAGCAGTGCTATCCTAGCGGGAGACCGGGGAAATGAGCAGTTCTTC. Amino acid sequence: CASSAILAGDRGNEQFF.

The chain links TRBV6-1 to TRBJ1-1, with D unclear. V lost 7 bases, J lost 2 bases, and 11 bases lay in between. From germline, CDR1 is MNHNS and CDR2 SASEGT. The CDR3 spans 13 residues. CDR3 in amino acids: CASTGPTNTEAFF. The CDR3 DNA sequence: TGTGCCAGCACTGGGCCGACCAACACTGAAGCTTTCTTT.

This sequence joins TRBV29-1 and TRBJ1-2; possibly TRBD1 for D (5 bases). Trimming removed 6 bases at V and 2 bases at J, with 13 bases between. This CDR3 contains 13 residues. Germline-derived CDR1 and CDR2 are SQVTM and ANQGSEA. The CDR3 nucleotides read TGCAGCGTACGACAGACACTCAACTATGGCTACACCTTC. It is translated as CSVRQTLNYGYTF.

The V gene is TRBV5-1, the J gene TRBJ2-1; 11 bases match TRBD2. There are 19 residues in the CDR3. The V gene end was trimmed by 0 bases and the J gene end by 8 bases; junction bases not matched to a gene: 16. Germline assignment: CDR1 SGHRS and CDR2 YFSETQ. The CDR3 is CASSLGRGLAALRGDEQFF. DNA for the CDR3: TGCGCCAGCAGCTTGGGGAGGGGACTAGCGGCATTGAGAGGGGATGAGCAGTTCTTC.

The rearrangement links TRBV4-2 to TRBJ2-2; D perhaps matches TRBD2 (5 bases). Germline V gene lookup returns CDR1 LGHNA and CDR2 YNFKEQ. This CDR3 is 17 amino acids long. The germline V and J ends were trimmed by 0 bases and 7 bases, with 18 bases remaining between them. The CDR3 here is CASSQEGNLRDHGELFF. DNA for the CDR3: TGTGCCAGCAGCCAAGAAGGCAATCTCCGGGATCACGGGGAGCTGTTTTTT.

The chain recombines TRBV29-1 with TRBJ1-1; no clear D gene. CDR1 is SQVTM and CDR2 is ANQGSEA in the germline V gene. CDR3 length: 12 amino acids. The germline V and J ends were trimmed by 5 bases and 3 bases, with 10 bases remaining between them. The CDR3 reads CSVRQAYTEAFF. CDR3 bases: TGCAGCGTTCGGCAGGCATACACTGAAGCTTTCTTT. Together with reference TRBV29-1 and TRBJ1-1, the CDR3 gives the full variable domain: SAVISQKPSRDICQRGTSLTIQCQVDSQVTMMFWYRQQPGQSLTLIATANQGSEATYESGFVIDKFPISRPNLTFSTLTVSNMSPEDSSIYLCSVRQAYTEAFFGQGTRLTVV.

The chain is built from TRBV19 and TRBJ2-1; no firm D call. The CDR3 is 15 amino acids. Per the germline V gene, CDR1 is LNHDA and CDR2 is SQIVND (reference sequence). Trimming pared 6 bases from V and 12 bases from J, leaving 24 bases between. This CDR3 reads CASRPDRKETSWQFF. DNA for the CDR3: TGTGCCAGTAGGCCCGACCGCAAAGAGACGTCATGGCAGTTCTTC.

The chain recombines TRBV13 with TRBJ2-1; TRBD1 matches 11 bases. V lost 5 bases and J lost 8; bases outside the gene matches: 11. The germline V gene has CDR1 PRHDT and CDR2 FYEKMQ (reference sequence). There are 16 residues in the CDR3. Here the CDR3 reads CASSERTGGFSDEQFF. The CDR3 DNA follows: TGTGCCAGCAGCGAGAGGACAGGGGGCTTTTCGGATGAGCAGTTCTTC.

This clone was seen only once. V is TRBV6-1 and J is TRBJ2-1; 8 bases map to TRBD1. Germline-derived CDR1 and CDR2 are MNHNS and SASEGT. The CDR3 has 17 residues. Trimming took 4 bases from V and 6 from J; bases not matched to a gene: 14. This chain's CDR3 is CASSATSGTGVGNEQFF. In nucleotides, the CDR3 is TGTGCCAGCAGTGCAACCTCCGGGACAGGAGTGGGCAATGAGCAGTTCTTC.

The CDR3 is CASSFLRGHTDTQYF. CDR3 DNA: TGTGCCAGCAGTTTTTTGCGGGGACACACAGATACGCAGTATTTT. The V and J genes are TRBV28 and TRBJ2-3; either TRBD1 or TRBD2 may fit D (6 bases each). Germline V gene lookup returns CDR1 MDHEN and CDR2 SYDVKM. The V end was cut by 3 bases, the J end by 2 bases, with 12 bases between. The CDR3 runs 15 residues.

The chain has TRBV29-1 and TRBJ2-7; D not certain. Germline CDR1 is SQVTM and CDR2 is ANQGSEA. This CDR3 region has 12 residues. The V and J ends lost 4 bases and 4 bases respectively, with 11 bases between them. The CDR3 DNA reads as TGCAGCGTTGTTAAGGGCGGATACGAGCAGTACTTC. This translates into CSVVKGGYEQYF.